The 21 T cell receptor beta chains listed next were all sequenced from one sample in a study of blood T cell repertoires in COVID-19. Using immunoSEQ multiplex PCR, the repertoire was profiled, and TCRdb retains in-frame clones only, with some absent. The sample includes some 270,000 clones, approximately 85% of them seen just once. Sequenced sample: PBMCs or T cells enriched from blood (not recorded which). These receptors were taken from a woman between 50 and 59 years old with acute COVID-19.

The CDR3 nucleotides are TGTGCCAGCAGCTTAGAACCAGGGGACTATGGCTACACCTTC. Encoded protein: CASSLEPGDYGYTF. This chain links TRBV7-2 with TRBJ1-2, with a tentative D call TRBD1 (6 bases). Germline CDR1 reads SGHTA; CDR2 reads FQGNSA. Trimming pared 1 base from V and 3 bases from J, leaving 9 bases between. This CDR3 has 14 residues.

This rearrangement joins TRBV7-8 to TRBJ2-3, with D possibly TRBD2 on 6 matching bases. The CDR3 spans 15 residues. The V gene's germline CDR1 is SGHVS and CDR2 FQNEAQ. With 3 bases removed from V and 1 base from J, the gap between germline ends came to 11 bases. CDR3: CASSFGGFGTDTQYF. As DNA, the CDR3 is TGTGCCAGCAGCTTTGGGGGGTTCGGCACAGATACGCAGTATTTT.

This clone was detected only once. The CDR3: CASSFDRVGYTF. DNA of the CDR3: TGTGCCAGCAGTTTCGACAGGGTCGGCTACACCTTC. The V call is TRBV28, the J call TRBJ1-2; TRBD1 matches at 7 bases. The CDR3 contains 12 residues. V lost 3 bases and J lost 8; bases outside the gene matches: 3. Germline V gives CDR1 MDHEN, CDR2 SYDVKM.

This chain connects TRBV5-1 to TRBJ1-3, with D maybe TRBD1 (5 bases). The CDR3 has 15 amino acids. The germline V gene has CDR1 SGHRS and CDR2 YFSETQ. V gave up 5 bases and J gave up 1 base, with 13 bases separating them. In nucleotides, the CDR3 is TGCGCCAGCAGGCCTGCCGGGGGGTCTGGAAACACCATATATTTT. It translates to CASRPAGGSGNTIYF.

The chain links TRBV6-2 or TRBV6-3 to TRBJ1-5; possible D gene TRBD1, 6 bases. This CDR3 has 15 residues. Trimming pared 2 bases from V and 4 bases from J, leaving 12 bases between. CDR1 MNHEY and CDR2 SVGEGT come from the germline V gene. CDR3 in DNA: TGTGCCAGCAGTTACCTGAGGGACATAAATCAGCCCCAGCATTTT. This translates into CASSYLRDINQPQHF.

This rearrangement joins TRBV9 to TRBJ2-3; a weak D match, TRBD1 (5 bases). V was shortened by 4 bases and J by 6 bases, with 18 bases between the two germline ends. Germline loops: CDR1 SGDLS, CDR2 YYNGEE. This CDR3 has 15 amino acids. For the CDR3, the DNA is TGTGCCAGCAGCCCAGGGTGGGTCCCCGCCGATACGCAGTATTTT. This codes for CASSPGWVPADTQYF.

The chain combines TRBV13 with TRBJ1-3; 7 nucleotides align to TRBD1. This CDR3 region has 16 residues. Germline CDR1 PRHDT, CDR2 FYEKMQ (reference sequence). V trimming: 0 bases; J trimming: 1 base; junction bases outside the gene matches: 3. CDR3 residues: CASSLGTGVSGNTIYF. The CDR3 DNA is TGTGCCAGCAGCTTAGGTACAGGGGTATCTGGAAACACCATATATTTT. The full variable domain, completed using reference TRBV13 and TRBJ1-3, is AAGVIQSPRHLIKEKRETATLKCYPIPRHDTVYWYQQGPGQDPQFLISFYEKMQSDKGSIPDRFSAQQFSDYHSELNMSSLELGDSALYFCASSLGTGVSGNTIYFGEGSWLTVV.

V and J are TRBV9 and TRBJ1-2, with TRBD1 identical over 8 bases. J was trimmed by 7 bases and V by 4 bases; bases with no gene match: 12. Looked up from germline, CDR1 is SGDLS and CDR2 is YYNGEE. The CDR3 contains 15 residues. This chain's CDR3 is CASSYFSSGGSGYTF. The CDR3 bases are TGTGCCAGCAGCTATTTCTCTTCAGGGGGCTCTGGCTACACCTTC. Complete variable domain (other parts from reference TRBV9 and TRBJ1-2): DSGVTQTPKHLITATGQRVTLRCSPRSGDLSVYWYQQSLDQGLQFLIQYYNGEERAKGNILERFSAQQFPDLHSELNLSSLELGDSALYFCASSYFSSGGSGYTFGSGTRLTVV.

This chain uses TRBV7-3 with TRBJ1-2; D is possibly TRBD1 (5 bases). Germline V CDR1 and CDR2: SGHTA, FQGTGA. The CDR3 has 13 residues. V shed 0 bases and J shed 8 bases, with 10 bases lying between them. CDR3 DNA: TGTGCCAGCAGCTTAACATCAGGGAAAGGCTACACCTTC. Residues: CASSLTSGKGYTF.

This chain links TRBV6-1 with TRBJ2-1, with D uncertain. Trimming stripped 0 bases from V and 0 bases from J, with 9 bases between. Germline loops: CDR1 MNHNS, CDR2 SASEGT. The CDR3 contains 16 residues. CDR3 DNA: TGTGCCAGCAGTGAAGCGCGGATAGACTCCTACAATGAGCAGTTCTTC. As protein: CASSEARIDSYNEQFF.

The chain couples TRBV29-1 to TRBJ1-1; D not certain. Trimming took 7 bases from V and 1 from J, leaving 16 bases between them. From germline, CDR1 is SQVTM and CDR2 ANQGSEA. The CDR3 has 14 residues. CDR3 nucleotide sequence: TGCAGCGCCGCAAAGTGGGCCCAGAACACTGAAGCTTTCTTT. This encodes CSAAKWAQNTEAFF.

The rearrangement uses TRBV19 and TRBJ2-3; TRBD2 might be the D (6 bases). Deletions cut 3 bases from V and 0 bases from J, with 16 bases between. This CDR3 has 17 residues. Per the germline V gene, CDR1 is LNHDA and CDR2 is SQIVND (reference sequence). CDR3 DNA: TGTGCCAGTAGTATTGAGCCCCGGGGACTGAGCACAGATACGCAGTATTTT. As protein: CASSIEPRGLSTDTQYF.

In regard to this clone: This sample includes further DNA sequences coding for the same CDR3. The V and J genes are TRBV20-1 and TRBJ1-1; no clear D. This CDR3 has 11 residues. The ends were cut back, 0 bases at V and 6 bases at J, with 5 bases in the middle. Looked up from germline, CDR1 is DFQATT and CDR2 is SNEGSKA (reference sequence). DNA of the CDR3: TGCAGTGCTAGAGATACACCTGAAGCTTTCTTT. Encoded protein: CSARDTPEAFF.

V is TRBV5-1 and J is TRBJ2-6; 7 bases are shared with TRBD2. The V and J ends lost 9 bases and 4 bases, in that order; junction bases with no gene match: 13. Per germline, CDR1 SGHRS and CDR2 YFSETQ. CDR3 size: 16 residues. The CDR3 region has the DNA TGCGCCACCACCGCCGGGGGGTTTTCAGGGGCCAACGTCCTGACTTTC. This translates into CATTAGGFSGANVLTF.

The V call is TRBV7-2, the J call TRBJ1-6; weak D call: TRBD1 (6 bases). V was pared by 0 bases and J by 10 bases, with 10 bases between. CDR3 length equals 14 residues. Germline V gene sequence: CDR1 SGHTA, CDR2 FQGNSA. The chain's CDR3 is CASSLAQGASPLHF. For the CDR3, the DNA is TGTGCCAGCAGCTTAGCACAGGGTGCATCACCCCTCCACTTT.

CDR3 loop: CASSPWGGSSYEQYF. The CDR3 bases are TGTGCCAGCAGCCCTTGGGGGGGTAGCTCCTACGAGCAGTACTTC. The chain uses TRBV3-1 (or the pseudogene TRBV3-2) and TRBJ2-7; TRBD2 matches 7 bases. The germline V gene encodes CDR1 LGHDT and CDR2 YNNKEL (reference sequence). V lost 4 bases to trimming and J lost 0 bases; unmatched junction nucleotides: 6. The CDR3 runs to 15 residues.

This clone was recorded a few times. The V call is TRBV4-3, the J call TRBJ2-7, with a tentative D call TRBD2 (6 bases). This CDR3 has 14 residues. Trimming took 4 bases from V and 2 from J, leaving 12 bases between them. Germline V gives CDR1 LGHNA, CDR2 YSLEER. The CDR3 loop is CASSPGVGTYEQYF. The DNA of the CDR3 is TGCGCCAGCAGCCCGGGGGTAGGGACCTACGAGCAGTACTTC.

This chain connects TRBV9 to TRBJ2-1; perhaps TRBD2 as D (6 bases). The CDR3 sequence is 17 residues long. Germline V gene sequence: CDR1 SGDLS, CDR2 YYNGEE. The V and J ends lost 0 bases and 7 bases respectively, with 20 bases between them. The DNA for the CDR3 is TGTGCCAGCAGCGTAGCGGGGACTTCCACCCCTGGGAATGAGCAGTTCTTC. Translation: CASSVAGTSTPGNEQFF. The full variable domain, in which reference TRBV9 and TRBJ2-1 provide the parts outside the CDR3, is DSGVTQTPKHLITATGQRVTLRCSPRSGDLSVYWYQQSLDQGLQFLIQYYNGEERAKGNILERFSAQQFPDLHSELNLSSLELGDSALYFCASSVAGTSTPGNEQFFGPGTRLTVL.

Turning to this clone: Other DNA sequences of this sample code for an identical CDR3. This sequence joins TRBV6-5 and TRBJ1-5, with D unclear. Germline values: CDR1 MNHEY, CDR2 SVGAGI. The CDR3 sequence is 15 residues long. The V end was cut by 7 bases, the J end by 2 bases, with 15 bases between. The CDR3 DNA reads TGTGCCAGCACCCAAAGAGGGCAGGGCAATCAGCCCCAGCATTTT. This codes for CASTQRGQGNQPQHF.

This clone was counted once. The gene calls are TRBV5-1 and TRBJ1-3; no clear D gene. V lost 1 base to trimming and J lost 2 bases, with 7 bases between them. The CDR3 loop spans 14 amino acids. From germline, CDR1 is SGHRS and CDR2 YFSETQ. CDR3 region: CASSLSGTGNTIYF. The CDR3 DNA sequence: TGCGCCAGCAGCTTGTCGGGAACTGGAAACACCATATATTTT.

J is TRBJ2-7 and V is TRBV19, with D possibly matching TRBD2 (5 bases). Trimming cost V 9 bases and J 2 bases, with 14 bases left between them. Germline CDR1 LNHDA, CDR2 SQIVND (reference sequence). The CDR3 loop spans 13 amino acids. CDR3: CASGPSRAYEQYF. CDR3 nucleotides: TGTGCCAGCGGGCCTAGCAGAGCCTACGAGCAGTACTTC.